The 7 T cell receptor beta chains in this list originate from one sample, sequenced in a study of cytomegalovirus exposure and HLA in healthy donors (dated by TCRdb to about 2017). The library was made by the immunoSEQ multiplex PCR assay. A mixture of 60 forward primers for TCR Vbeta segments and 13 reverse primers for TCR Jbeta segments was used in the multiplex PCR. Sourced from immuneACCESS, this table was stored by TCRdb with only in-frame sequences that have V and J called. A share of the clones is absent; for the studies checked, an unresolved V gene accounts for under half, and the remainder has no known explanation. The table for this sample lists roughly 180,000 clones; roughly 80% of them were counted only once. Together, the top ten hold 2.5% to 3% of the sample. The sequenced sample consisted of PBMCs. These receptors were obtained from a female donor in good health and CMV-seronegative.

The rearrangement uses TRBV9 and TRBJ2-2; possibly TRBD1 for D (5 bases). The V end was cut by 2 bases, the J end by 3 bases, with 11 bases between. Germline assignment: CDR1 SGDLS and CDR2 YYNGEE. This CDR3 is built from 15 residues. The CDR3 spells CASSVYETDTGELFF. CDR3 DNA sequence: TGTGCCAGCAGCGTGTACGAGACAGACACCGGGGAGCTGTTTTTT.

V usage is TRBV19 and J usage is TRBJ1-5; D is possibly TRBD1 (6 bases). The CDR3 is 12 amino acids. V was pared by 7 bases and J by 9 bases, with 13 bases between. The germline V gene has CDR1 LNHDA and CDR2 SQIVND (reference sequence). The chain's CDR3 is CASNTGTGPQHF. For the CDR3, the DNA is TGTGCCAGTAACACAGGGACCGGGCCCCAGCATTTT. Together with reference TRBV19 and TRBJ1-5, the CDR3 gives the full variable domain: DGGITQSPKYLFRKEGQNVTLSCEQNLNHDAMYWYRQDPGQGLRLIYYSQIVNDFQKGDIAEGYSVSREKKESFPLTVTSAQKNPTAFYLCASNTGTGPQHFGDGTRLSIL.

The chain has TRBV7-8 and TRBJ2-1; weak D call: TRBD1 (6 bases). This CDR3 is built from 14 residues. The germline gives CDR1 SGHVS, CDR2 FQNEAQ. V lost 1 base to trimming and J lost 9 bases, with 13 bases between them. Here the CDR3 reads CASSLGWGLGEQFF. The CDR3 bases are TGTGCCAGCAGCTTAGGATGGGGGCTTGGTGAGCAGTTCTTC.

This clone was detected once. This chain joins TRBV11-3 and TRBJ2-7; the match to TRBD1 covers 7 bases. V was clipped by 5 bases and J by 5 bases; unmatched bases: 3. Germline V gives CDR1 SGHNT, CDR2 YENEEA. The CDR3 is made up of 12 amino acids. CDR3 DNA: TGTGCCAGCAGCCTTACAGGGGACGAGCAGTACTTC. The encoded protein is CASSLTGDEQYF.

This clone was detected once. The V and J genes are TRBV5-1 and TRBJ2-7, with unresolved D. The germline V and J ends were trimmed by 2 bases and 5 bases, with 8 bases remaining between them. Germline CDR1 and CDR2: SGHRS and YFSETQ. This CDR3 is built from 12 residues. CDR3 in DNA: TGCGCCAGCAGCTTTAACACCCACGAGCAGTACTTC. Its translation is CASSFNTHEQYF.

The chain joins TRBV14 to TRBJ2-1, with 16 nucleotides matching TRBD2. Germline CDR1 and CDR2: SGHDN and FVKESK. Losses at the gene ends were 4 bases for V and 8 bases for J; bases not matched to a gene: 2. The length of the CDR3 is 15 residues. The CDR3 DNA is TGTGCCAGCAGCCTGGGACTAGCGGGGGGGCATGAGCAGTTCTTC. This encodes CASSLGLAGGHEQFF.

The chain joins TRBV6-5 to TRBJ1-3; no definite D call. The CDR3 runs to 15 residues. Germline CDR1 and CDR2: MNHEY and SVGAGI. Trimming left V 6 bases short and J 0 bases short, with 12 bases between. The CDR3 reads CASSPFGGSGNTIYF. CDR3 in DNA: TGTGCCAGCAGCCCATTCGGTGGCTCTGGAAACACCATATATTTT.